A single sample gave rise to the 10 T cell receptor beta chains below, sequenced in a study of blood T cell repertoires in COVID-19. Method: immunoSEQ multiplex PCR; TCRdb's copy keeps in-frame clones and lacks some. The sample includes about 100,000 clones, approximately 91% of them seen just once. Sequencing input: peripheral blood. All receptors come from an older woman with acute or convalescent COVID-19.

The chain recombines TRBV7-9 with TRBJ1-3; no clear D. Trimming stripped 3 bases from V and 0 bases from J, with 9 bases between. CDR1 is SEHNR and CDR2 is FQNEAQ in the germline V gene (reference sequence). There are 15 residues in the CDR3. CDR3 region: CASSFSDLSGNTIYF. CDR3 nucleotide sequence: TGTGCCAGCAGCTTTTCAGATCTCTCTGGAAACACCATATATTTT.

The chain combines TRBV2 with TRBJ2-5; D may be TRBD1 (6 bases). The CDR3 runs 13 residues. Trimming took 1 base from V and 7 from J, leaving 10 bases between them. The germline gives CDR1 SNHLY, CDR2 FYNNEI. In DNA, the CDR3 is TGTGCCAGCAGTGAAGACGGCAGGGGGACCCAGTACTTC. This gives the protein CASSEDGRGTQYF.

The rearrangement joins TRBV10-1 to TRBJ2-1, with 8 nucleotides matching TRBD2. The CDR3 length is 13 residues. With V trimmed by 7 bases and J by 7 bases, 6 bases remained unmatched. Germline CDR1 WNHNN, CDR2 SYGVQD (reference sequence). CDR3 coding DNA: TGCGCCAGCATGAAACGGGAGGGTAATGAGCAGTTCTTC. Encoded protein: CASMKREGNEQFF.

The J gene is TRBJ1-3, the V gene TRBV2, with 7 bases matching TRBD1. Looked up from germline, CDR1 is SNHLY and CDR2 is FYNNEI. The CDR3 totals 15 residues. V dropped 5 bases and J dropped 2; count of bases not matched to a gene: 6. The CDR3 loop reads CASSFTGDTGNTIYF. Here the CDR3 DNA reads TGTGCCAGCAGTTTCACAGGGGACACTGGAAACACCATATATTTT.

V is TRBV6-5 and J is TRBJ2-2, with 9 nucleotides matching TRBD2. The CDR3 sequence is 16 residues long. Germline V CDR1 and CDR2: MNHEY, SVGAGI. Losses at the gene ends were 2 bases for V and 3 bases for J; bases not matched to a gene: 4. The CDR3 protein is CASSYKAGGHTGELFF. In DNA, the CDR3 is TGTGCCAGCAGTTACAAGGCGGGAGGGCACACCGGGGAGCTGTTTTTT.

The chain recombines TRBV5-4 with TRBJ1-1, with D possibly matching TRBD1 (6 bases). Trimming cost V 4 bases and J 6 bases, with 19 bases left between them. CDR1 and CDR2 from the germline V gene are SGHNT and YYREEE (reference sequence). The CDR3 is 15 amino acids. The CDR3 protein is CASSPRGGGSAEAFF. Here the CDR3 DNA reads TGTGCCAGCAGCCCGCGAGGGGGGGGAAGCGCTGAAGCTTTCTTT.

CDR3 residues: CASSRIYGQGENIQYF. In nucleotides, the CDR3 is TGTGCCAGTAGCCGGATTTATGGGCAGGGTGAAAACATTCAGTACTTC. This rearrangement joins TRBV19 to TRBJ2-4; tentatively, D is TRBD1 (5 bases). CDR3 length: 16 amino acids. Trimming took off 6 bases at V and 5 bases at J, with 20 bases between the two ends. Germline loops: CDR1 LNHDA, CDR2 SQIVND (reference sequence).

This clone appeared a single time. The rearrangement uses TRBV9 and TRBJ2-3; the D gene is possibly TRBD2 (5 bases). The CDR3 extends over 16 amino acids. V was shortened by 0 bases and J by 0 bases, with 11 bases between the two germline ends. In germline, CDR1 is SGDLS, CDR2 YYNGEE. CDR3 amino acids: CASSVVGSESTDTQYF. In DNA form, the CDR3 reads TGTGCCAGCAGCGTAGTGGGTAGCGAAAGCACAGATACGCAGTATTTT.

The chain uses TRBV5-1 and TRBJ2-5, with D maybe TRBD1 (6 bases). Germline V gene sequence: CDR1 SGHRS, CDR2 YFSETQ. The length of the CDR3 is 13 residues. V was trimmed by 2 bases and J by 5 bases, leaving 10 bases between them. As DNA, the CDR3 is TGCGCCAGCAGCTTACAGGGCGCGGAGACCCAGTACTTC. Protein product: CASSLQGAETQYF. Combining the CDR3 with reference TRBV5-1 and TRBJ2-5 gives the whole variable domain KAGVTQTPRYLIKTRGQQVTLSCSPISGHRSVSWYQQTPGQGLQFLFEYFSETQRNKGNFPGRFSGRQFSNSRSEMNVSTLELGDSALYLCASSLQGAETQYFGPGTRLLVL.

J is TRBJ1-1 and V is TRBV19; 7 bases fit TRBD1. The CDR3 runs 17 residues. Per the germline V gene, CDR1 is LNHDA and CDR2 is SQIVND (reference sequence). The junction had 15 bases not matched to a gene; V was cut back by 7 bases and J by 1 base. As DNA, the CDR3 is TGTGCCAGTACTGCCGGAGCTAGGGGGCGCGGGAACACTGAAGCTTTCTTT. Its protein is CASTAGARGRGNTEAFF.